This TCR beta chain is from a study of T cell changes during pregnancy in multiple sclerosis. CDR3 length equals 15 residues. Trimming cost V 6 bases and J 2 bases; bases outside gene matches: 6. Germline-derived CDR1 and CDR2 are MNHEY and SMNVEV (reference sequence). Sequencing was performed with immunoSEQ multiplex PCR; in TCRdb, only in-frame clones are kept and a portion is missing. Here the sample spans tens of thousands of clones, 90% being singletons. The source material was peripheral blood, sampled in the third trimester of pregnancy. The receptor was isolated from a female donor in good health, enrolled as a control in a pregnancy study. This chain links TRBV27 with TRBJ1-2, with 10 bases fitting TRBD1. CDR3 sequence: CASSLRTGGNYGYTF. For the CDR3, the DNA is TGTGCCAGCAGCCTCCGGACAGGGGGGAACTATGGCTACACCTTC.